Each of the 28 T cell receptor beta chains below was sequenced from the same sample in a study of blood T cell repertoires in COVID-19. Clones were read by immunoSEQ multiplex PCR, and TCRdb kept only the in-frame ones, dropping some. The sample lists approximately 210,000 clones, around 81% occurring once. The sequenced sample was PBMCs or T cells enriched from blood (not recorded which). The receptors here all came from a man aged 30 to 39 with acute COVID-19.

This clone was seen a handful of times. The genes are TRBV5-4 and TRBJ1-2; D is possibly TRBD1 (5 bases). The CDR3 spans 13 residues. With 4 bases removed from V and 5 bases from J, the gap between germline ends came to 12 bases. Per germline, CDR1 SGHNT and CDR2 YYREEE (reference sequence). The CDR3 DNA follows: TGTGCCAGCAGCCTCGACAGTCAATATGGCTACACCTTC. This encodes CASSLDSQYGYTF.

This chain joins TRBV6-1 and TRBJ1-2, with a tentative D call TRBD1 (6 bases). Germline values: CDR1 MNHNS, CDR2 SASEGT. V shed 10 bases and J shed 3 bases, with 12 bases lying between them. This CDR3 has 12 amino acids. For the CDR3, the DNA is TGTGCCACCAAGACAGGAGACTATGGCTACACCTTC. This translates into CATKTGDYGYTF.

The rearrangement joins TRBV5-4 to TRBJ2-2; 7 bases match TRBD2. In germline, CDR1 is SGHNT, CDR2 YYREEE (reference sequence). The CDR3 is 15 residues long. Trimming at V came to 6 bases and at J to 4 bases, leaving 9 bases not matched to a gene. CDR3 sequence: CASKDQRGITGELFF. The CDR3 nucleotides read TGTGCCAGCAAGGATCAGCGGGGAATCACCGGGGAGCTGTTTTTT.

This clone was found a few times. DNA of the CDR3: TGTGCCAGCAGCTTAGGGACAGGTCAGGAAAAACTGTTTTTT. Translation gives CASSLGTGQEKLFF. The chain uses TRBV7-9 and TRBJ1-4; 7 nucleotides align to TRBD1. Germline CDR1 SEHNR, CDR2 FQNEAQ (reference sequence). The V and J ends lost 1 base and 8 bases, in that order; junction bases with no gene match: 4. CDR3 length: 14 residues.

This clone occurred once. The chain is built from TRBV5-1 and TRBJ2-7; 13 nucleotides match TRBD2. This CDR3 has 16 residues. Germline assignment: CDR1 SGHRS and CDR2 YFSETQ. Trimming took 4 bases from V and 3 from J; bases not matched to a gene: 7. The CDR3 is CASSIGLAGVLYEQYF. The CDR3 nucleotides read TGCGCCAGCAGCATCGGACTAGCGGGGGTCCTCTACGAGCAGTACTTC.

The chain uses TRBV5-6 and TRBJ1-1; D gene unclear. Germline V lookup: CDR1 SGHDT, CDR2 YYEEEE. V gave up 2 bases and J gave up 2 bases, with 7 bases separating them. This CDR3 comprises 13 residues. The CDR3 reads CASSLDTNTEAFF. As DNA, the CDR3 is TGTGCCAGCAGCTTAGACACAAACACTGAAGCTTTCTTT.

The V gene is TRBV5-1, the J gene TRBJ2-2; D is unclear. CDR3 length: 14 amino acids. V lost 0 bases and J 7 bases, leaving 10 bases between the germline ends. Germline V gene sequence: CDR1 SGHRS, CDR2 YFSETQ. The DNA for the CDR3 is TGCGCCAGCAGCTTGGGGGCGTCTAACGGGGAGCTGTTTTTT. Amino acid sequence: CASSLGASNGELFF. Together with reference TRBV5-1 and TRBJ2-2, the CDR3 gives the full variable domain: KAGVTQTPRYLIKTRGQQVTLSCSPISGHRSVSWYQQTPGQGLQFLFEYFSETQRNKGNFPGRFSGRQFSNSRSEMNVSTLELGDSALYLCASSLGASNGELFFGEGSRLTVL.

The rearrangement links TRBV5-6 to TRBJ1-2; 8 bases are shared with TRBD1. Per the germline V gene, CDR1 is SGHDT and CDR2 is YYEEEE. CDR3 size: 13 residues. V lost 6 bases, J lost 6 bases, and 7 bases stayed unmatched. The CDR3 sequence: CASTRQGIDGYTF. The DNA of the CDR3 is TGTGCCAGCACCCGACAGGGGATCGATGGCTACACCTTC.

The CDR3 loop reads CARQGGGGEQFF. CDR3 sequence (DNA): TGTGCCCGGCAGGGCGGGGGCGGTGAGCAGTTCTTC. This chain connects TRBV7-9 to TRBJ2-1, with D tentatively TRBD2 (7 bases). Germline V lookup: CDR1 SEHNR, CDR2 FQNEAQ (reference sequence). The CDR3 is made up of 12 amino acids. V was pared by 11 bases and J by 9 bases, with 17 bases between.

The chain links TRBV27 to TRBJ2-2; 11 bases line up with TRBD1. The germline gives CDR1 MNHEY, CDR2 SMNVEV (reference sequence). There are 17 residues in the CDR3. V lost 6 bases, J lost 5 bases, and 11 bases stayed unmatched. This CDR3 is CASRLLWDRGKTGELFF. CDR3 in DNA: TGTGCCAGCAGACTTCTTTGGGACAGGGGGAAGACCGGGGAGCTGTTTTTT.

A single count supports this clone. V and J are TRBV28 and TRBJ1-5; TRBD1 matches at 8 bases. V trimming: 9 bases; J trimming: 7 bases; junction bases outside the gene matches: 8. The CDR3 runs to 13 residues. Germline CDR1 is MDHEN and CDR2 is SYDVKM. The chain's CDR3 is CASRQGARQPQHF. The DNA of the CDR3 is TGTGCCAGTAGGCAGGGGGCGAGGCAGCCCCAGCATTTT.

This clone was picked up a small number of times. In DNA, the CDR3 is TGCAGCGTTCGACAGGGAATCACTGAAGCTTTCTTT. Its protein is CSVRQGITEAFF. The chain is built from TRBV29-1 and TRBJ1-1; 7 bases are shared with TRBD1. CDR3 length equals 12 residues. CDR1 and CDR2 from the germline V gene are SQVTM and ANQGSEA. V shed 5 bases, J shed 4 bases, and the junction held 4 bases outside the gene matches.

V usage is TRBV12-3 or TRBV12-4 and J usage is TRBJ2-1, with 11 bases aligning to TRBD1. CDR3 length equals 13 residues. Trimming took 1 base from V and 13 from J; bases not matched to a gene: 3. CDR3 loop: CASSLGDRGLQFF. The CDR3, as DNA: TGTGCCAGCAGTTTAGGGGACAGGGGGTTACAGTTCTTC.

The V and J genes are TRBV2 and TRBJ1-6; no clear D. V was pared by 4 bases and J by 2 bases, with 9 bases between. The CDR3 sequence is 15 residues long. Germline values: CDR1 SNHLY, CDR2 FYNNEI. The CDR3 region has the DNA TGTGCCAGCAGTGTCGGAACAGCCTATAATTCACCCCTCCACTTT. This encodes CASSVGTAYNSPLHF.

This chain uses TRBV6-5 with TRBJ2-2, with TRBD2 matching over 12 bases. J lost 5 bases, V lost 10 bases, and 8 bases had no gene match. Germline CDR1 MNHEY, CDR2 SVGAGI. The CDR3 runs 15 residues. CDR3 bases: TGTGCCACCCGAGGCCTAGCGGGGGGGACCGGGGAGCTGTTTTTT. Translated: CATRGLAGGTGELFF.

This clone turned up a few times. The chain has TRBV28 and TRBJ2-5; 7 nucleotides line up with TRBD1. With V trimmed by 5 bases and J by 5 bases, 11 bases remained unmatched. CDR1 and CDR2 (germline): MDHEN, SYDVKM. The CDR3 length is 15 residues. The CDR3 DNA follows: TGTGCCAGCAGTCCCCTCTTCTCAGGGGGTGAGACCCAGTACTTC. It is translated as CASSPLFSGGETQYF. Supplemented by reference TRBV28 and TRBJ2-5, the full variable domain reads DVKVTQSSRYLVKRTGEKVFLECVQDMDHENMFWYRQDPGLGLRLIYFSYDVKMKEKGDIPEGYSVSREKKERFSLILESASTNQTSMYLCASSPLFSGGETQYFGPGTRLLVL.

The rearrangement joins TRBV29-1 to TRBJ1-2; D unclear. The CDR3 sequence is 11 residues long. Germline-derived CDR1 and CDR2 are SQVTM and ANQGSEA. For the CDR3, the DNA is TGCAGTGGAGCCTACACGTATGGCTACACCTTC. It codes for CSGAYTYGYTF. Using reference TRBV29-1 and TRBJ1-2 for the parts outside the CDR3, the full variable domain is SAVISQKPSRDICQRGTSLTIQCQVDSQVTMMFWYRQQPGQSLTLIATANQGSEATYESGFVIDKFPISRPNLTFSTLTVSNMSPEDSSIYLCSGAYTYGYTFGSGTRLTVV.

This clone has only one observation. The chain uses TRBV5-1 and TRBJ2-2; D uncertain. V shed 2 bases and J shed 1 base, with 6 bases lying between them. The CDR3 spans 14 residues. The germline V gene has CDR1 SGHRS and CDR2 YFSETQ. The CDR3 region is CASSFNVNTGELFF. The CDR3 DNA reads TGCGCCAGCAGCTTCAATGTGAACACCGGGGAGCTGTTTTTT.

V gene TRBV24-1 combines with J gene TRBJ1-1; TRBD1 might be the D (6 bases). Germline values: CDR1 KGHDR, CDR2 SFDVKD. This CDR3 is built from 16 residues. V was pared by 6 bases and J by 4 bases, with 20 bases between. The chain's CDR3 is CATSTGRWGQGTEAFF. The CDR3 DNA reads TGTGCCACCAGTACCGGTAGATGGGGACAAGGCACTGAAGCTTTCTTT.

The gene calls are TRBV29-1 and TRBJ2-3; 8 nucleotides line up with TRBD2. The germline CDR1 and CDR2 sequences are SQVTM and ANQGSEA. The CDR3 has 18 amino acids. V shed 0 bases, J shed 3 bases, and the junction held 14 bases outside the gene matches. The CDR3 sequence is CSVEDGPLKGLVTDTQYF. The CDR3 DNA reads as TGCAGCGTTGAAGATGGGCCCCTGAAGGGACTAGTGACAGATACGCAGTATTTT.

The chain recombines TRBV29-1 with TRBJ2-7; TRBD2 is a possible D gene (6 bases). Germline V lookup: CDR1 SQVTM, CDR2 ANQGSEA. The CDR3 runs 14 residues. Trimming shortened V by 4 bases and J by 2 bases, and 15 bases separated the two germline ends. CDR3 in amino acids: CSVVSGGTTYEQYF. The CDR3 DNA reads TGCAGCGTTGTGTCCGGGGGAACCACCTACGAGCAGTACTTC.

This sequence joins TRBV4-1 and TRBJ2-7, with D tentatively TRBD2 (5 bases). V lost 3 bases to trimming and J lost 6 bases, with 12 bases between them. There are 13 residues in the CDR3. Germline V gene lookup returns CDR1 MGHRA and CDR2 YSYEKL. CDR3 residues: CASSHDYLGEQYF. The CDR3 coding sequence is TGCGCCAGCAGCCACGACTACCTTGGCGAGCAGTACTTC.

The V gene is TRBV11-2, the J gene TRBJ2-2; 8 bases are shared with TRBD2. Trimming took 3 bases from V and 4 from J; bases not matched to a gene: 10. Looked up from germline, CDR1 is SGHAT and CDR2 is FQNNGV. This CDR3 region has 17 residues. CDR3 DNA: TGTGCCAGCAGCTTGGCCGGGGGGGGGCGAGTCACCGGGGAGCTGTTTTTT. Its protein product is CASSLAGGGRVTGELFF. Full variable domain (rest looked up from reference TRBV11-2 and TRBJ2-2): EAGVAQSPRYKIIEKRQSVAFWCNPISGHATLYWYQQILGQGPKLLIQFQNNGVVDDSQLPKDRFSAERLKGVDSTLKIQPAKLEDSAVYLCASSLAGGGRVTGELFFGEGSRLTVL.

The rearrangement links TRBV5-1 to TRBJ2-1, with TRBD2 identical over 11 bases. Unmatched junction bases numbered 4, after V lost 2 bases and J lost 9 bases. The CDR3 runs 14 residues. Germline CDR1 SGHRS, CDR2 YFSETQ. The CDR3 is CASSFSGGEAEQFF. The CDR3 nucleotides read TGCGCCAGCAGCTTTAGCGGGGGGGAGGCTGAGCAGTTCTTC.

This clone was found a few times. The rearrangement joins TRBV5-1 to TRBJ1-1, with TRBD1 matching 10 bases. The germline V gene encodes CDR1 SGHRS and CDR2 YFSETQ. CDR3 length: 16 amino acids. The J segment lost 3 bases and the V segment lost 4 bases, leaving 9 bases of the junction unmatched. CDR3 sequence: CASSPAGQGTHTEAFF. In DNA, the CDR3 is TGCGCCAGCAGCCCGGCGGGACAGGGGACCCACACTGAAGCTTTCTTT.

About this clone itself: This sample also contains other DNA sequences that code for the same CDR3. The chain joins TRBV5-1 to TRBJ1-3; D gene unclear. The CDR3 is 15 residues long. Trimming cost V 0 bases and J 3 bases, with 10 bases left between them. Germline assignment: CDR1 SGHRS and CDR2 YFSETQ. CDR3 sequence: CASSLVAGSGNTIYF. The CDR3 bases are TGCGCCAGCAGCTTGGTGGCAGGCAGTGGAAACACCATATATTTT.

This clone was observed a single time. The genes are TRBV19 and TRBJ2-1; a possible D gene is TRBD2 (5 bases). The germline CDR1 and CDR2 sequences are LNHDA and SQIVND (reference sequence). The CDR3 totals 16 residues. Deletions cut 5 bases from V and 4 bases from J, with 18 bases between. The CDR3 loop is CASSAPPGKRYNEQFF. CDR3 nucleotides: TGTGCCAGTAGTGCCCCTCCGGGAAAGAGGTACAATGAGCAGTTCTTC. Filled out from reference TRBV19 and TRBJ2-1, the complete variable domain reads DGGITQSPKYLFRKEGQNVTLSCEQNLNHDAMYWYRQDPGQGLRLIYYSQIVNDFQKGDIAEGYSVSREKKESFPLTVTSAQKNPTAFYLCASSAPPGKRYNEQFFGPGTRLTVL.

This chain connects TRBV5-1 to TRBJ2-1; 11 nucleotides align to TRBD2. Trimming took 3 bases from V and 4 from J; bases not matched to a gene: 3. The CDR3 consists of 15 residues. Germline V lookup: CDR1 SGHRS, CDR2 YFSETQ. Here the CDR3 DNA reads TGCGCCAGCAGCTATTCTAGCGGGGGGTACAATGAGCAGTTCTTC. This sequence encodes CASSYSSGGYNEQFF.